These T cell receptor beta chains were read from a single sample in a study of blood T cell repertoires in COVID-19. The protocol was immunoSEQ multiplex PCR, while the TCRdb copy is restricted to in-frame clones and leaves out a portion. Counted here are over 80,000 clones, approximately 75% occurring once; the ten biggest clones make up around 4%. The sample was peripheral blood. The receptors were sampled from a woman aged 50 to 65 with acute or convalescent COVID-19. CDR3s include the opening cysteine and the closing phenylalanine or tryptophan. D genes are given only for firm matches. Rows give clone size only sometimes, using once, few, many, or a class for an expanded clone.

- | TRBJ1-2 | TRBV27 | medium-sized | CASSQSRPGFLHGYTF | TGTGCCAGCAGCCAAAGCCGGCCGGGGTTCTTACATGGCTACACCTTC
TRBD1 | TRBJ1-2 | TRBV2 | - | CASTLDRGRGYTF | TGTGCCAGCACTCTGGACAGGGGGCGAGGCTACACCTTC
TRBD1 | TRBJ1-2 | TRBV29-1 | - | CSALSGQGHYGYTF | TGCTCAGCGTTGTCGGGACAGGGACACTATGGCTACACCTTC
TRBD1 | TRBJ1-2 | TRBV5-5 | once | CASSPDRVRYGYTF | TGTGCCAGCAGCCCCGACAGGGTTCGATATGGCTACACCTTC
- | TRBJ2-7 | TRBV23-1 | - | CASSPGEPPGYEQYF | TGCGCCAGCAGCCCTGGGGAGCCCCCGGGGTACGAGCAGTACTTC
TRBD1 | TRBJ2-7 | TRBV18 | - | CASSRQGSSYEQYF | TGTGCCAGCTCACGACAGGGGAGTTCCTACGAGCAGTACTTC
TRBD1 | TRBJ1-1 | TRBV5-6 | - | CASSLGQGFMAFF | TGTGCCAGCAGCCTAGGACAGGGTTTTATGGCTTTCTTT
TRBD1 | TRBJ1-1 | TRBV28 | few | CASFRDRDGRTEAFF | TGTGCCAGCTTCCGGGACAGGGATGGACGCACTGAAGCTTTCTTT
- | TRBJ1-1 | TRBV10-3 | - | CAISGGGAGRGTEAFF | TGTGCCATCAGTGGCGGCGGGGCAGGGAGAGGCACTGAAGCTTTCTTT
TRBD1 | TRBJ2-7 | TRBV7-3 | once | CASSPTGGAFYEQYF | TGTGCCAGCAGCCCGACAGGGGGCGCGTTTTACGAGCAGTACTTC
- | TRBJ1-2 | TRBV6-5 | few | CASSRDMGYGYTF | TGTGCCAGCAGCCGGGACATGGGCTATGGCTACACCTTC
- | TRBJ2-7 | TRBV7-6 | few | CASSLGGHTSGEQYF | TGTGCCAGCAGCTTAGGGGGGCACACCTCCGGGGAGCAGTACTTC
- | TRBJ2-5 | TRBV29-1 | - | CSVVGRGQETQYF | TGCAGCGTTGTAGGACGGGGACAAGAGACCCAGTACTTC
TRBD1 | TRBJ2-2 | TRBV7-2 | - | CASSLKGQGSNTGELFF | TGTGCCAGCAGCTTAAAAGGACAGGGGTCAAACACCGGGGAGCTGTTTTTT
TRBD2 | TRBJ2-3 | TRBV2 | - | CASSEGGMVPDTQYF | TGTGCCAGCAGTGAGGGGGGGATGGTCCCAGATACGCAGTATTTT
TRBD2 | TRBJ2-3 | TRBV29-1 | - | CSVPLGSGADTQYF | TGCAGCGTCCCCCTAGGCAGCGGGGCAGATACGCAGTATTTT
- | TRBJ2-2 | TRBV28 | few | CATLGGQRTGELFF | TGTGCCACCCTTGGAGGGCAGAGGACCGGGGAGCTGTTTTTT
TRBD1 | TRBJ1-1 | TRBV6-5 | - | CASSSQGGTEAFF | TGTGCCAGCAGTTCCCAGGGGGGCACTGAAGCTTTCTTT
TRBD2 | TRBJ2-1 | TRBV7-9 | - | CASSPTSGGYNEQFF | TGTGCCAGCAGCCCTACTAGCGGGGGGTACAATGAGCAGTTCTTC
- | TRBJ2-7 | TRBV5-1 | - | CASSLTQGPNEQYF | TGCGCCAGCAGCTTGACCCAGGGGCCAAACGAGCAGTACTTC
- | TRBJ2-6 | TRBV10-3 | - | CAIRTTGSPLSGANVLTF | TGTGCCATCAGAACAACCGGGTCCCCCCTCTCAGGGGCCAACGTCCTGACTTTC
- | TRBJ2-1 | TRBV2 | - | CASGPGNEQFF | TGTGCCAGTGGACCGGGGAATGAGCAGTTCTTC
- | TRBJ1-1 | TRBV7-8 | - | CASSPDSEAFF | TGTGCCAGCAGCCCTGACAGTGAAGCTTTCTTT
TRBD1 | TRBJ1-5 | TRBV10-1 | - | CASIEAGTEVSNDQPQHF | TGCGCCAGCATCGAGGCCGGGACAGAAGTTAGTAATGATCAGCCCCAGCATTTT
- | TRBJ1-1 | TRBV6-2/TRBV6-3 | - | CASSYVPGDTEAFF | TGTGCCAGCAGTTACGTCCCGGGGGACACTGAAGCTTTCTTT
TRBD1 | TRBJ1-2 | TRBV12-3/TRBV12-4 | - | CASAPQGAGGYTF | TGTGCCAGCGCCCCACAGGGGGCTGGGGGCTACACCTTC
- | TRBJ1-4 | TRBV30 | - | CAWSGLEKLFF | TGTGCCTGGAGTGGACTTGAAAAACTGTTTTTT
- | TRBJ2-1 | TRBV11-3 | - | CASSPSSYNEQFF | TGTGCCAGCAGCCCTAGCTCCTACAATGAGCAGTTCTTC
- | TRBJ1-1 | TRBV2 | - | CASSTTHNTEAFF | TGTGCCAGCAGTACCACTCATAACACTGAAGCTTTCTTT
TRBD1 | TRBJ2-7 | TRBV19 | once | CASSDPGQASKQYF | TGTGCCAGTAGCGACCCGGGACAGGCATCGAAGCAGTACTTC
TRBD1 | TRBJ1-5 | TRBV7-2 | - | CASSSRADRDQPQHF | TGTGCCAGCAGCTCCCGCGCAGACAGGGACCAGCCCCAGCATTTT
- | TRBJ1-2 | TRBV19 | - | CASSIGGNPNYGYTF | TGTGCCAGTAGTATTGGAGGGAACCCCAACTATGGCTACACCTTC
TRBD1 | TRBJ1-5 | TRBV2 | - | CASKDGRGTNQPQHF | TGTGCCAGCAAGGACGGCAGGGGGACCAATCAGCCCCAGCATTTT
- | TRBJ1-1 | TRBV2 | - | CASSLLILNTEAFF | TGTGCCAGCTCCCTCCTAATCTTGAACACTGAAGCTTTCTTT
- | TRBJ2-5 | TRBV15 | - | CATGVGPQETQYF | TGTGCCACCGGAGTGGGGCCCCAAGAGACCCAGTACTTC
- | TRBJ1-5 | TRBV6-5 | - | CASSYGQGIQPQHF | TGTGCCAGCAGTTATGGGCAGGGAATTCAGCCCCAGCATTTT
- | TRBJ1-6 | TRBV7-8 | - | CASSTGSSYNSPLHF | TGTGCCAGCAGCACAGGGAGCTCCTATAATTCACCCCTCCACTTT
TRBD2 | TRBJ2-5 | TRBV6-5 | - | CASTSGGTVETQYF | TGTGCCAGCACTAGCGGGGGAACGGTAGAGACCCAGTACTTC
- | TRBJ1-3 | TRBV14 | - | CASSQVSTASGNTIYF | TGTGCCAGCAGCCAAGTGTCGACAGCTTCGGGTAACACCATATATTTT
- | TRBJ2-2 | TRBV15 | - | CATSGGTVKTGELFF | TGTGCCACCAGCGGCGGGACGGTGAAAACCGGGGAGCTGTTTTTT
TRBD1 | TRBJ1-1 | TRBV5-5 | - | CASSWGLAGGIEAFF | TGTGCCAGCAGCTGGGGCCTAGCAGGGGGTATTGAAGCTTTCTTT
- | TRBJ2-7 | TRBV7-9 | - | CASSPNGVTYEQYF | TGTGCCAGCAGCCCCAACGGGGTGACCTACGAGCAGTACTTC
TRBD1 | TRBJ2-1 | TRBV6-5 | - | CASSYSAGQGRNEQFF | TGTGCCAGCAGTTATTCCGCTGGACAGGGCCGAAATGAGCAGTTCTTC
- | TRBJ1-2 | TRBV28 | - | CASSLSRMESYTF | TGTGCCAGCAGTTTAAGCCGGATGGAGAGCTACACCTTC